The clone carrying this T cell receptor beta chain was counted between two and nine times. The antigen is undetermined. The sample belongs to a study of blood T cells in healthy people across ages. Then a second PCR, running roughly 7 to 11 cycles, was carried out with a sample-barcoded 5' primer and a J-beta primer mix. TCRdb re-derived calls from the 5' RACE reads in MiXCR, one entry per CDR3 protein. Among 450,000 to 700,000 distinct CDR3 sequences listed, approximately 25% were seen once. The ends were cut back, 2 bases at V and 5 bases at J, with 18 bases in the middle. The length of the CDR3 is 16 residues. Germline CDR1 is SEHNR and CDR2 is FQNEAQ (reference sequence). Regarding the study as a whole: The CMV status of each donor remained undetermined, and this could have confounded shifts in expanded clonotypes. With unsorted PBMCs, a conclusive comparison of naive versus antigen-experienced cells was not possible.

The sequence was obtained from a woman aged 70-85 years in good health. The chain has TRBV7-9 and TRBJ2-5; TRBD2 might be the D (7 bases). The specimen was blood. CDR3 amino acids: CASSLQTGGRHETQYF. DNA for the CDR3: TGTGCCAGCAGCTTACAAACCGGGGGGCGTCATGAGACCCAGTACTTC.